This TCR beta chain appears in the sequencing data of a study of memory CD4+ T cells and cytomegalovirus serostatus. Study overall: This sample comes from healthy Belgian adults, roughly nine CMV seropositive, around 26 seronegative. Study-wide results and limits: CMV serostatus prediction reached median AUC around 0.94, or 0.89 with US-trained model.

Trimming took 3 bases from V and 3 from J; bases not matched to a gene: 5. The CDR3 has 14 residues. Per the germline V gene, CDR1 is SNHLY and CDR2 is FYNNEI. Details on this clone: Its cognate antigen is unknown.

In the source study's methods: Out-of-frame sequences were removed, leaving around 2.2 million distinct TCRbeta sequences. The data were produced by immunoSEQ multiplex PCR, yet TCRdb's version contains in-frame clones alone and is incomplete. Clone size and the V and J calls come from that table; the DNA yielded D and trimming. The sample has approximately 44,000 clones, less than 85% seen once; the top ten hold roughly 2%. Single viable CD3+CD4+CD8-CD45RO+ cells were sorted as the memory CD4+ T cells. After thawing, CD4+ T cells were positively selected. The source is an adult in good health and CMV-seronegative. Sequencing was done on a sample of memory CD4+ T cells from blood. The chain employs TRBV2 and TRBJ2-7; TRBD1 aligns across 7 bases. The CDR3 nucleotides are TGTGCCAGCAGTGAGACAGGGCTAAGCTACGAGCAGTACTTC. This codes for CASSETGLSYEQYF.